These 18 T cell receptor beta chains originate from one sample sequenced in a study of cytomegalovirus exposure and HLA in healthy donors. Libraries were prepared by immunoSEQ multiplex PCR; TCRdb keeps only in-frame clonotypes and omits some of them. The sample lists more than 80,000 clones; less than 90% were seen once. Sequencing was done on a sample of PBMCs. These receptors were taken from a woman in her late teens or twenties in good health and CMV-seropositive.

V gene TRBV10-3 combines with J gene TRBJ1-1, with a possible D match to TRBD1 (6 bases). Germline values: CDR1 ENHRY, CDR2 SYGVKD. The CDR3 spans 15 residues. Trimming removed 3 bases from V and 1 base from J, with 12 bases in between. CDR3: CAISERGGGNTEAFF. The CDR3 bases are TGTGCCATCAGTGAAAGGGGAGGGGGGAACACTGAAGCTTTCTTT.

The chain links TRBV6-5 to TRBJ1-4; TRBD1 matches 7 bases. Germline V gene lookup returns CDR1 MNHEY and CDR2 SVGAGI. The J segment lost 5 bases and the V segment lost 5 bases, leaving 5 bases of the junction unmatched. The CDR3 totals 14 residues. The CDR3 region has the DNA TGTGCCAGCAGTCAACCGGGACAGAATGAAAAACTGTTTTTT. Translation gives CASSQPGQNEKLFF.

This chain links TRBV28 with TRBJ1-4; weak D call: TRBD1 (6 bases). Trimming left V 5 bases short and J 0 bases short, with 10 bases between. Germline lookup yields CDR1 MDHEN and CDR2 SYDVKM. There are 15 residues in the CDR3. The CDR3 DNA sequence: TGTGCCAGCAGTCTACGGACAGCAACTAATGAAAAACTGTTTTTT. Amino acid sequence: CASSLRTATNEKLFF.

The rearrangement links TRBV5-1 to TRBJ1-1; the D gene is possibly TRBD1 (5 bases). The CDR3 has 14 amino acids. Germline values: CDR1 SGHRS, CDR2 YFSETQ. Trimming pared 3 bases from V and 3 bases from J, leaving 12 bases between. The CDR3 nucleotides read TGCGCCAGCAGCTCGGACGGGGACTACACTGAAGCTTTCTTT. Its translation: CASSSDGDYTEAFF.

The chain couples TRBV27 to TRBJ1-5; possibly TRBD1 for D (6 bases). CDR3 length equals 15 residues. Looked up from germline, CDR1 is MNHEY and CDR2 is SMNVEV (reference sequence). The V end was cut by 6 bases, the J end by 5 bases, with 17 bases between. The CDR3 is CASSPGGGRDQPQHF. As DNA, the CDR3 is TGTGCCAGCAGCCCGGGAGGGGGGCGCGATCAGCCCCAGCATTTT.

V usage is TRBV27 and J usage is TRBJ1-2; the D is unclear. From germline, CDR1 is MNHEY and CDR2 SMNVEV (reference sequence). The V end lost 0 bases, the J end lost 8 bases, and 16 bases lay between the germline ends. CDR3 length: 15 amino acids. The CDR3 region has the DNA TGTGCCAGCAGTTTATCGGGAGGGAAGGTAAACGGCTACACCTTC. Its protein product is CASSLSGGKVNGYTF.

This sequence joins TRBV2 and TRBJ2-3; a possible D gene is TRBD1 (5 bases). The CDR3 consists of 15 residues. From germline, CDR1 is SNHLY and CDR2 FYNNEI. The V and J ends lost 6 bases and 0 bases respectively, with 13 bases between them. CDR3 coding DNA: TGTGCCAGCAGGACCGACAGTTATAGCACAGATACGCAGTATTTT. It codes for CASRTDSYSTDTQYF.

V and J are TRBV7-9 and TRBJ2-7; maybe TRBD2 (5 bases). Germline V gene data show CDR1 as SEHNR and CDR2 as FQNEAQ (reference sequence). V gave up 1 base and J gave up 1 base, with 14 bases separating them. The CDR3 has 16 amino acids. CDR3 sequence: CASSLGSWTASYEQYF. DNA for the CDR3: TGTGCCAGCAGCTTAGGGTCCTGGACTGCGTCCTACGAGCAGTACTTC.

The CDR3 spells CASSVTLADGTDTQYF. CDR3 sequence (DNA): TGTGCCAGCAGCGTAACACTAGCGGATGGAACAGATACGCAGTATTTT. J is TRBJ2-3 and V is TRBV9, with 8 bases that match TRBD2. The CDR3 extends over 16 amino acids. The V gene's germline CDR1 is SGDLS and CDR2 YYNGEE. V shed 1 base, J shed 3 bases, and the junction held 7 bases outside the gene matches. Full variable domain (remainder filled in from reference TRBV9 and TRBJ2-3): DSGVTQTPKHLITATGQRVTLRCSPRSGDLSVYWYQQSLDQGLQFLIQYYNGEERAKGNILERFSAQQFPDLHSELNLSSLELGDSALYFCASSVTLADGTDTQYFGPGTRLTVL.

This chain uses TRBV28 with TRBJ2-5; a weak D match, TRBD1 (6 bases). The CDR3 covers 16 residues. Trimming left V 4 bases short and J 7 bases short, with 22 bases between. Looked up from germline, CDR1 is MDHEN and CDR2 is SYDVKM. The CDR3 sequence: CASSSRDKVPSWTQYF. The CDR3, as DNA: TGTGCCAGCAGTTCTCGGGACAAGGTTCCTTCATGGACCCAGTACTTC.

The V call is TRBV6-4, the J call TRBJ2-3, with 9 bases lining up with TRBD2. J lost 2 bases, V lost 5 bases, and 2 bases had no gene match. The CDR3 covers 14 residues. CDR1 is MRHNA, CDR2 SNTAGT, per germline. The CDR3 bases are TGTGCCAGCAGTTTAGCGGGGGCCACAGATACGCAGTATTTT. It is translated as CASSLAGATDTQYF.

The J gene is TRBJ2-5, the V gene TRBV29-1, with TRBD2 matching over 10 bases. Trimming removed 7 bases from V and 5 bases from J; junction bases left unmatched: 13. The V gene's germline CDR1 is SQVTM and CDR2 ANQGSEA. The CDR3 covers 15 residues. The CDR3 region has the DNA TGCAGCGCCCTGCTAGCGGGGGTCTCACTGGAGACCCAGTACTTC. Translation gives CSALLAGVSLETQYF.

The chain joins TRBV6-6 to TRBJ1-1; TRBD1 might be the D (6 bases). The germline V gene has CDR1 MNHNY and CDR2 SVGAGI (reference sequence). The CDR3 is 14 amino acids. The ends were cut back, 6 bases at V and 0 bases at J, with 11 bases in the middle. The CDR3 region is CASRPGQMNTEAFF. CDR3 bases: TGTGCCAGCAGGCCGGGACAAATGAACACTGAAGCTTTCTTT.

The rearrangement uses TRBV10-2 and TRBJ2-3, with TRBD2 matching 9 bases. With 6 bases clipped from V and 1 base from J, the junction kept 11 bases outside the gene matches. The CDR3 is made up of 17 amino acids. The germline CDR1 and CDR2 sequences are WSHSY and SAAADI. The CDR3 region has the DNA TGCGCCAGCAGGATAGGGGCGGGGGGGCCGGGCACAGATACGCAGTATTTT. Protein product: CASRIGAGGPGTDTQYF.

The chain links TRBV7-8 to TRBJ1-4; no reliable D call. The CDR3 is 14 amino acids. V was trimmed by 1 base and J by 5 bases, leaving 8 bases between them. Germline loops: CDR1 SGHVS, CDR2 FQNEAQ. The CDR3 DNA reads TGTGCCAGCAGCTTAGGCAGGTTAAATGAAAAACTGTTTTTT. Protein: CASSLGRLNEKLFF.

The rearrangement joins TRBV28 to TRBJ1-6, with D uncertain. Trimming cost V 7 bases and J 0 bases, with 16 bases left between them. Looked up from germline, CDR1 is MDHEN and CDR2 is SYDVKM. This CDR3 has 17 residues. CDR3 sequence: CASKPKPVSSYNSPLHF. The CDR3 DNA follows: TGTGCCAGCAAACCTAAACCGGTTAGCTCCTATAATTCACCCCTCCACTTT. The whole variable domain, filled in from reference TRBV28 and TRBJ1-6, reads DVKVTQSSRYLVKRTGEKVFLECVQDMDHENMFWYRQDPGLGLRLIYFSYDVKMKEKGDIPEGYSVSREKKERFSLILESASTNQTSMYLCASKPKPVSSYNSPLHFGNGTRLTVT.

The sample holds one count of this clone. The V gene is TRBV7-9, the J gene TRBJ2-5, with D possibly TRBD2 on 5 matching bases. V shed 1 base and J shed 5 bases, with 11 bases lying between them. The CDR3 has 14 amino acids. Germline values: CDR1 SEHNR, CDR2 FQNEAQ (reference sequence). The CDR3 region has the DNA TGTGCCAGCAGCTTAGTAGGCACGGGGGAGACCCAGTACTTC. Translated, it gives CASSLVGTGETQYF.

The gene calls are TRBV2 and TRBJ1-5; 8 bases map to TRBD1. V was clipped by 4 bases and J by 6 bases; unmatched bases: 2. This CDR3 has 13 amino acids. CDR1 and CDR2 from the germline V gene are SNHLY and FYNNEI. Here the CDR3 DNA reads TGTGCCAGCAGTGCAGGGGGCACTCAGCCCCAGCATTTT. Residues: CASSAGGTQPQHF.